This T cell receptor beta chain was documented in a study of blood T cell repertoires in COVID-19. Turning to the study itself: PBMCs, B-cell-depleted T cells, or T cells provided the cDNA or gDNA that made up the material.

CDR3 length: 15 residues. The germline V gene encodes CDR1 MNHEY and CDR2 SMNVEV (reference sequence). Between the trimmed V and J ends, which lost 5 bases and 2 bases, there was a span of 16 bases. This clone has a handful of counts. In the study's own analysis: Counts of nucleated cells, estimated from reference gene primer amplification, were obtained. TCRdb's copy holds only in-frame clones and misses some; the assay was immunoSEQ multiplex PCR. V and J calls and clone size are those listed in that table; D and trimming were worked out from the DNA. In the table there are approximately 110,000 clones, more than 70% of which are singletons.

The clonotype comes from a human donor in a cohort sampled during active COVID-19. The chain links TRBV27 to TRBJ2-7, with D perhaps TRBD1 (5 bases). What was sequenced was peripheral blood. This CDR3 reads CASSLSLRGAYEQYF. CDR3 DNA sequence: TGTGCCAGCAGTCTTTCCCTTAGGGGTGCCTACGAGCAGTACTTC.